This entry lists 26 T cell receptor beta chains sequenced from one sample in a study of blood T cell repertoires in COVID-19. Sequenced by immunoSEQ multiplex PCR; TCRdb stores in-frame clones only, minus some. The sample lists fewer than 450,000 clones, around nine tenths seen once, with around 3.5% in the top ten. Sequences were obtained from peripheral blood. The receptors were gathered from a woman between 18 and 29 years old who had recovered from COVID-19.

This clone appeared once. The V call is TRBV18, the J call TRBJ2-5; D is unresolved. The CDR3 is 15 residues long. V dropped 1 base and J dropped 0 bases, with 9 bases sitting between them. CDR1 is KGHSH and CDR2 is LQKENI in the germline V gene. CDR3 DNA: TGTGCCAGCTCACCACAGCAGGCCAACCAAGAGACCCAGTACTTC. Amino acid sequence: CASSPQQANQETQYF. The whole variable domain, remainder taken from reference TRBV18 and TRBJ2-5, is NAGVMQNPRHLVRRRGQEARLRCSPMKGHSHVYWYRQLPEEGLKFMVYLQKENIIDESGMPKERFSAEFPKEGPSILRIQQVVRGDSAAYFCASSPQQANQETQYFGPGTRLLVL.

The CDR3 sequence is CSAVEDMNTEAFF. The CDR3 DNA reads as TGCAGCGCTGTAGAGGACATGAACACTGAAGCTTTCTTT. This chain connects TRBV29-1 to TRBJ1-1, with a weak D call TRBD1 (5 bases). The germline gives CDR1 SQVTM, CDR2 ANQGSEA. Trimming took 7 bases from V and 0 from J, leaving 12 bases between them. The length of the CDR3 is 13 residues.

This chain joins TRBV10-3 and TRBJ2-2; 10 bases line up with TRBD2. V was pared by 2 bases and J by 7 bases, with 7 bases of the junction left unmatched. Germline V gene lookup returns CDR1 ENHRY and CDR2 SYGVKD. The CDR3 contains 16 residues. In nucleotides, the CDR3 is TGTGCCATCAGTGAGCGAGCGGGAGGGCCCCACGGGGAGCTGTTTTTT. This sequence encodes CAISERAGGPHGELFF.

This clone has a single count. The chain uses TRBV9 and TRBJ2-2; the D gene is possibly TRBD2 (6 bases). The CDR3 sequence is 15 residues long. V was trimmed by 4 bases and J by 1 base, leaving 11 bases between them. Germline assignment: CDR1 SGDLS and CDR2 YYNGEE. The CDR3 reads CASSLHGGNTGELFF. The CDR3 coding sequence is TGTGCCAGCAGCCTGCACGGGGGGAACACCGGGGAGCTGTTTTTT.

V gene TRBV7-2 combines with J gene TRBJ1-2, with D possibly matching TRBD1 (6 bases). Per the germline V gene, CDR1 is SGHTA and CDR2 is FQGNSA. The CDR3 runs 14 residues. Trimming shortened V by 4 bases and J by 6 bases, and 15 bases separated the two germline ends. The CDR3, as DNA: TGTGCCAGCAGCTCAACAGGGTTGTTTGATGGCTACACCTTC. It translates to CASSSTGLFDGYTF.

The chain is built from TRBV3-1 (or the pseudogene TRBV3-2) and TRBJ2-1; TRBD2 matches 10 bases. CDR1 is LGHDT, CDR2 YNNKEL, per germline (reference sequence). The CDR3 totals 15 residues. J gave up 6 bases and V 1 base, and 3 bases lay outside the gene matches. The CDR3 reads CASSQVLAGVNEQFF. CDR3 in DNA: TGTGCCAGCAGCCAAGTCCTAGCGGGAGTCAATGAGCAGTTCTTC.

This chain uses TRBV18 with TRBJ1-4, with a possible D match to TRBD1 (5 bases). The CDR3 is 14 residues long. Germline V gene data show CDR1 as KGHSH and CDR2 as LQKENI. Trimming pared 3 bases from V and 5 bases from J, leaving 10 bases between. In nucleotides, the CDR3 is TGTGCCAGCTCACCCGACAGACCGAATGAAAAACTGTTTTTT. It codes for CASSPDRPNEKLFF.

This clone was detected only a few times. The chain recombines TRBV2 with TRBJ2-1, with 9 bases matching TRBD1. The V gene end was trimmed by 7 bases and the J gene end by 2 bases; junction bases not matched to a gene: 18. The CDR3 is 19 residues long. Germline values: CDR1 SNHLY, CDR2 FYNNEI. CDR3 DNA: TGTGCCAGCAACTCAAGCCCCCCGGGACAGGGAAGTCCCTACAATGAGCAGTTCTTC. Translation: CASNSSPPGQGSPYNEQFF.

V is TRBV11-3 and J is TRBJ1-2, with TRBD1 identical over 7 bases. Trimming took 1 base from V and 3 from J; bases not matched to a gene: 8. The CDR3 sequence is 16 residues long. Germline V CDR1 and CDR2: SGHNT, YENEEA. Here the CDR3 reads CASSLAYTGDDYGYTF. The CDR3 DNA reads as TGTGCCAGCAGCTTAGCCTATACAGGGGATGACTATGGCTACACCTTC. The entire variable domain, with the rest obtained from reference TRBV11-3 and TRBJ1-2, is as follows: EAGVVQSPRYKIIEKKQPVAFWCNPISGHNTLYWYLQNLGQGPELLIRYENEEAVDDSQLPKDRFSAERLKGVDSTLKIQPAELGDSAVYLCASSLAYTGDDYGYTFGSGTRLTVV.

The chain combines TRBV5-8 with TRBJ2-3; 8 positions match TRBD1. Looked up from germline, CDR1 is SGHTS and CDR2 is YDEGEE. This CDR3 has 16 residues. V trimming: 1 base; J trimming: 0 bases; junction bases outside the gene matches: 4. CDR3 coding DNA: TGTGCCAGCAGCTTGATACAGGGGGTTAGCACAGATACGCAGTATTTT. Translated: CASSLIQGVSTDTQYF.

This chain uses TRBV5-1 with TRBJ1-4, with 7 positions matching TRBD1. There are 14 residues in the CDR3. Germline V gene data show CDR1 as SGHRS and CDR2 as YFSETQ. V shed 0 bases and J 5 bases; nucleotides not matched to a gene: 1. The CDR3 protein is CASSLDRGNEKLFF. The CDR3 DNA is TGCGCCAGCAGCTTGGACAGGGGAAATGAAAAACTGTTTTTT.

The gene calls are TRBV7-2 and TRBJ2-5; D may be TRBD1 (5 bases). V gave up 5 bases and J gave up 7 bases, with 8 bases separating them. Germline loops: CDR1 SGHTA, CDR2 FQGNSA. There are 11 residues in the CDR3. CDR3 amino acids: CASSAQGTQYF. As DNA, the CDR3 is TGTGCCAGCAGCGCCCAGGGGACCCAGTACTTC. The complete variable domain, with remaining parts taken from reference TRBV7-2 and TRBJ2-5, reads GAGVSQSPSNKVTEKGKDVELRCDPISGHTALYWYRQSLGQGLEFLIYFQGNSAPDKSGLPSDRFSAERTGGSVSTLTIQRTQQEDSAVYLCASSAQGTQYFGPGTRLLVL.

This chain connects TRBV4-3 to TRBJ1-2, with 11 bases fitting TRBD1. The germline CDR1 and CDR2 sequences are LGHNA and YSLEER. V gave up 0 bases and J gave up 12 bases; unmatched junction bases: 9. The CDR3 has 15 residues. The CDR3 nucleotides are TGCGCCAGCAGCCAAGATGGGACAGGGGGTGTTTTCCACACCTTC. This codes for CASSQDGTGGVFHTF.

This clone was observed a few times. V and J are TRBV12-3 or TRBV12-4 and TRBJ1-1; tentatively, D is TRBD1 (5 bases). The CDR3 is 13 amino acids. V lost 4 bases and J 9 bases, leaving 15 bases between the germline ends. For the CDR3, the DNA is TGTGCCAGCAGTTCCGACTGGGGGGGGAAAGCTTTCTTT. The encoded protein is CASSSDWGGKAFF.

The table lists this clone with a few counts. The chain couples TRBV30 to TRBJ1-3, with TRBD1 matching 8 bases. Germline-derived CDR1 and CDR2 are GTSNPN and SVGIG (reference sequence). V was pared by 8 bases and J by 7 bases, with 7 bases of the junction left unmatched. CDR3 length: 12 residues. The CDR3 region has the DNA TGTGCCCTTGGACAGGGCGGCAACACCATATATTTT. This gives the protein CALGQGGNTIYF.

The gene calls are TRBV4-3 and TRBJ1-2, with 9 bases fitting TRBD1. The CDR3 is 14 residues long. The ends lost 2 bases at V and 11 bases at J; junction bases unmatched: 9. CDR1 and CDR2 (germline): LGHNA, YSLEER. Written as DNA, the CDR3 is TGCGCCAGCAGCCAACCGGGACAGGGAATAGGGTACACCTTC. Its protein product is CASSQPGQGIGYTF.

The chain has TRBV12-3 or TRBV12-4 and TRBJ2-5; 7 nucleotides align to TRBD2. The trim removed 5 bases at V and 1 base at J, leaving 1 base unmatched. This CDR3 is 13 amino acids long. The CDR3 reads CASSSGIQETQYF. DNA for the CDR3: TGTGCCAGCAGTAGCGGGATCCAAGAGACCCAGTACTTC.

V usage is TRBV24-1 and J usage is TRBJ1-2; TRBD1 aligns across 7 bases. CDR1 KGHDR and CDR2 SFDVKD come from the germline V gene. This CDR3 is 14 amino acids long. V shed 3 bases and J 3 bases; nucleotides not matched to a gene: 3. CDR3 sequence reads: CATSDLDRDYGYTF. DNA of the CDR3: TGTGCCACCAGTGATCTTGACAGGGACTATGGCTACACCTTC.

The rearrangement joins TRBV5-1 to TRBJ2-3; 8 positions agree with TRBD1. This CDR3 spans 15 amino acids. CDR1 SGHRS and CDR2 YFSETQ come from the germline V gene. J lost 5 bases, V lost 0 bases, and 5 bases had no gene match. The CDR3 loop reads CASSLGQGAGDTQYF. Here the CDR3 DNA reads TGCGCCAGCAGCTTGGGCCAGGGGGCTGGAGATACGCAGTATTTT.

The chain joins TRBV6-5 to TRBJ2-1; TRBD2 aligns across 8 bases. J was trimmed by 9 bases and V by 6 bases; bases with no gene match: 13. CDR1 is MNHEY, CDR2 SVGAGI, per germline. The CDR3 is 15 residues long. In DNA, the CDR3 is TGTGCCAGCAGCCGGGATCCGGGACTAGTCCGTGAGCAGTTCTTC. It codes for CASSRDPGLVREQFF.

The chain carries TRBV4-1 and TRBJ1-4; 7 bases are a match to TRBD1. CDR1 and CDR2 from the germline V gene are MGHRA and YSYEKL. The CDR3 totals 18 residues. V shed 3 bases and J 2 bases; nucleotides not matched to a gene: 12. CDR3 in amino acids: CASSQEPPRGGTNEKLFF. The CDR3 bases are TGCGCCAGCAGCCAGGAACCTCCCCGAGGGGGCACTAATGAAAAACTGTTTTTT.

V usage is TRBV5-7 and J usage is TRBJ2-7; TRBD1 agrees at 7 bases. TRBV5-7 is classed as an ORF, of uncertain function. The CDR3 sequence is 14 residues long. The V segment lost 3 bases and the J segment 5 bases; nucleotides outside the gene matches: 8. CDR3 nucleotides: TGTGCCAGCAGCTCGGACAGGCTGAAGAACGAGCAGTACGTC. Translating it yields CASSSDRLKNEQYV.

V and J are TRBV11-3 and TRBJ2-3; 7 bases are shared with TRBD1. The CDR3 consists of 17 residues. Germline V gene data show CDR1 as SGHNT and CDR2 as YENEEA. The trim removed 1 base at V and 1 base at J, leaving 8 bases unmatched. This chain's CDR3 is CASSLGTGTARTDTQYF. CDR3 sequence (DNA): TGTGCCAGCAGCTTAGGGACCGGGACAGCACGCACAGATACGCAGTATTTT.

This chain joins TRBV10-1 and TRBJ1-1; D remains unclear. Looked up from germline, CDR1 is WNHNN and CDR2 is SYGVQD (reference sequence). V was trimmed by 4 bases and J by 7 bases, leaving 16 bases between them. This CDR3 is built from 14 residues. CDR3 in amino acids: CASSARERPDEAFF. Written as DNA, the CDR3 is TGCGCCAGCAGTGCGAGGGAGCGCCCCGATGAAGCTTTCTTT.

As for this clone: The same CDR3 also results from other DNA sequences found in this sample. This chain connects TRBV11-3 to TRBJ2-2, with D perhaps TRBD2 (6 bases). Germline loops: CDR1 SGHNT, CDR2 YENEEA. V gave up 5 bases and J gave up 5 bases, with 9 bases separating them. The CDR3 is 13 amino acids. This CDR3 reads CASSLSGTGELFF. DNA of the CDR3: TGTGCCAGCAGCCTTAGCGGAACCGGGGAGCTGTTTTTT.

This clone was recorded only once. The J gene is TRBJ1-1, the V gene TRBV5-4; D unclear. The germline V gene has CDR1 SGHNT and CDR2 YYREEE (reference sequence). CDR3 length equals 15 residues. V shed 0 bases and J shed 0 bases, with 9 bases lying between them. CDR3 sequence (DNA): TGTGCCAGCAGCTTGGCTCGCAGTTTGAACACTGAAGCTTTCTTT. This gives the protein CASSLARSLNTEAFF. Full variable domain (outside the CDR3, taken from reference TRBV5-4 and TRBJ1-1): ETGVTQSPTHLIKTRGQQVTLRCSSQSGHNTVSWYQQALGQGPQFIFQYYREEENGRGNFPPRFSGLQFPNYSSELNVNALELDDSALYLCASSLARSLNTEAFFGQGTRLTVV.